This entry lists 8 T cell receptor beta chains sequenced from one sample in a study of T cells in Graves' hyperthyroidism and ophthalmopathy. RNA transcripts were the template for amplifying TCR beta CDR3 regions. A set of HTBI primers served as the primers for a first-round RT-PCR of the TCR CDR3. TCRdb reprocessed the multiplex PCR reads via MiXCR and lists one record per CDR3 protein. This sample has approximately 500,000 distinct CDR3 sequences; under 60% occur once, and the top ten carry around 7.7%. The sequenced material came from peripheral blood or thyroid tissue (not recorded which). The receptors shown here come from a young woman with Graves' hyperthyroidism.

At least ten counts were recorded for this clonotype. The chain is built from TRBV5-1 and TRBJ1-2, with D possibly matching TRBD1 (6 bases). The CDR3 is made up of 16 amino acids. Germline CDR1 and CDR2: SGHRS and YFSETQ. V was trimmed by 0 bases and J by 2 bases, leaving 14 bases between them. CDR3 nucleotide sequence: TGCGCCAGCAGCTTGGAGGGTACAGGGTCGAACTATGGCTACACCTTC. Protein: CASSLEGTGSNYGYTF.

This chain links TRBV14 with TRBJ2-7; D might be TRBD1 (6 bases). Trimming stripped 6 bases from V and 6 bases from J, with 18 bases between. Germline V gene data show CDR1 as SGHDN and CDR2 as FVKESK. This CDR3 comprises 14 residues. CDR3 sequence (DNA): TGTGCCAGCAGTTACGACGGCAGGGGTCGCGAGCAGTACTTC. Translating gives CASSYDGRGREQYF.

This rearrangement joins TRBV20-1 to TRBJ2-1; D is possibly TRBD1 or TRBD2 (5 bases each). V was trimmed by 6 bases and J by 7 bases, leaving 16 bases between them. Looked up from germline, CDR1 is DFQATT and CDR2 is SNEGSKA (reference sequence). CDR3 length equals 13 residues. The CDR3 spells CSALELGANEQFF. The CDR3 DNA sequence: TGCAGTGCCCTCGAGCTCGGGGCGAATGAGCAGTTCTTC.

The J gene is TRBJ2-2, the V gene TRBV19; 11 bases agree with TRBD1. The J segment lost 4 bases and the V segment lost 6 bases, leaving 7 bases of the junction unmatched. The CDR3 has 16 amino acids. The V gene's germline CDR1 is LNHDA and CDR2 SQIVND (reference sequence). The CDR3 spells CASRPPGQGVTGELFF. The CDR3 DNA is TGTGCCAGTAGGCCGCCGGGACAGGGGGTCACCGGGGAGCTGTTTTTT.

The chain employs TRBV15 and TRBJ2-6, with D hard to call. The CDR3 length is 13 residues. V shed 1 base and J shed 6 bases, with 4 bases lying between them. CDR1 and CDR2 from the germline V gene are LNHNV and YYDKDF (reference sequence). The CDR3 is CATSRGQANVLTF. The CDR3 DNA follows: TGTGCCACCAGCAGAGGACAGGCCAACGTCCTGACTTTC.

This clonotype occurred many times. The CDR3 nucleotides are TGTGCCAGCAGGGACGGATACCCTGGGGCCAACGTCCTGACTTTC. Its protein is CASRDGYPGANVLTF. This chain links TRBV2 with TRBJ2-6; D unclear. V dropped 6 bases and J dropped 2 bases, with 11 bases sitting between them. The CDR3 extends over 15 amino acids. Germline CDR1 is SNHLY and CDR2 is FYNNEI.

V gene TRBV7-6 combines with J gene TRBJ2-5; 7 bases map to TRBD2. J lost 5 bases, V lost 5 bases, and 5 bases had no gene match. The germline gives CDR1 SGHVS, CDR2 FNYEAQ. CDR3 length equals 13 residues. The DNA for the CDR3 is TGTGCCAGCAGCCGGACTAGGATGGAGACCCAGTACTTC. Translation gives CASSRTRMETQYF.

The J gene is TRBJ2-3, the V gene TRBV24-1, with D possibly matching TRBD2 (6 bases). The CDR3 is made up of 15 amino acids. The germline CDR1 and CDR2 sequences are KGHDR and SFDVKD. V lost 4 bases and J 3 bases, leaving 13 bases between the germline ends. Here the CDR3 DNA reads TGTGCCACCAGTGACCGCGGGGCAGGAACAGATACGCAGTATTTT. Residues: CATSDRGAGTDTQYF.